Shown below are 4 T cell receptor beta chains from a single sample sequenced in a study of T cell therapy after organ transplantation. Profiled with immunoSEQ multiplex PCR; TCRdb holds only in-frame clones, not every one. This repertoire shows over a thousand clones, around three quarters found once; its top ten account for under 45%. Their antigen targets remain unknown. The sample consisted of CD8+ T cells from blood, taken before autologous CMV-specific T cell therapy. The receptor source for this set is a human patient who had received a solid organ transplant and had CMV disease.

V is TRBV5-4 and J is TRBJ1-1, with 7 bases matching TRBD1. CDR1 is SGHNT and CDR2 is YYREEE in the germline V gene (reference sequence). The ends lost 7 bases at V and 3 bases at J; junction bases unmatched: 9. The CDR3 consists of 14 residues. The CDR3 nucleotides read TGTGCCAGCGTGGCAGGGGGTGATTACACTGAAGCTTTCTTT. This translates into CASVAGGDYTEAFF.

The chain links TRBV19 to TRBJ1-1; D gene uncertain. CDR1 and CDR2 (germline): LNHDA, SQIVND (reference sequence). This CDR3 comprises 12 residues. Trimming took off 7 bases at V and 1 base at J, with 7 bases between the two ends. The CDR3 DNA sequence: TGTGCCAGTAAGGCAGGGAACACTGAAGCTTTCTTT. Translation gives CASKAGNTEAFF.

The chain links TRBV5-4 to TRBJ2-7; 7 bases align to TRBD2. The CDR3 has 14 residues. Germline lookup yields CDR1 SGHNT and CDR2 YYREEE (reference sequence). With V trimmed by 4 bases and J by 2 bases, 6 bases remained unmatched. The CDR3 nucleotides are TGTGCCAGCAGCCCATCGAGCGGGACCTACGAGCAGTACTTC. As protein: CASSPSSGTYEQYF.

A single count supports this clone. The chain employs TRBV7-9 and TRBJ2-5; 7 nucleotides align to TRBD1. The DNA end is a closer match to TRBJ2-7, so the J assignment may be wrong. CDR1 and CDR2 (germline): SEHNR, FQNEAQ (reference sequence). The CDR3 loop spans 14 amino acids. CDR3 coding DNA: TGTGCCAGCAGCCCTGGGGACAGCCGCTACGAGCAGTACTTC. Translated: CASSPGDSRYEQYF.